These 18 T cell receptor beta chains were sequenced from one sample in a study of early T cells in non-severe SARS-CoV-2 infection. TCRdb passed the 5' RACE reads through MiXCR, listing each CDR3 protein once. The sample records 70,000 to 80,000 distinct CDR3 sequences, around 11% being singletons. The sample here was whole blood, taken at baseline. Source of these receptors: an adult who was a healthcare worker with PCR-confirmed SARS-CoV-2 infection or an uninfected control (not recorded which).

This clonotype has a handful of counts. The V and J genes are TRBV12-3 or TRBV12-4 and TRBJ2-1; D perhaps matches TRBD2 (6 bases). The CDR3 sequence is 13 residues long. The V end lost 2 bases, the J end lost 8 bases, and 10 bases lay between the germline ends. The CDR3 protein is CASSLRAGYEQFF. CDR3 bases: TGTGCCAGCAGTTTAAGAGCGGGCTATGAGCAGTTCTTC.

This clonotype was seen at least ten times. This rearrangement joins TRBV5-1 to TRBJ2-1; D gene unclear. Germline V gene sequence: CDR1 SGHRS, CDR2 YFSETQ. V shed 4 bases and J shed 5 bases, with 7 bases lying between them. CDR3 length equals 12 residues. The CDR3 nucleotides read TGCGCCAGCAGCCCAGGTAACAATGAGCAGTTCTTC. This gives the protein CASSPGNNEQFF.

This clonotype was recorded many times. The chain joins TRBV28 to TRBJ2-7, with 7 bases aligning to TRBD1. This CDR3 has 14 residues. From germline, CDR1 is MDHEN and CDR2 SYDVKM. With V trimmed by 6 bases and J by 6 bases, 11 bases remained unmatched. The CDR3 loop is CASSSTGRTSEQYF. DNA for the CDR3: TGTGCCAGCAGCTCGACAGGGCGAACCTCCGAGCAGTACTTC.

This clonotype was seen ten or more times. The V call is TRBV20-1, the J call TRBJ2-1, with 9 nucleotides matching TRBD2. The V and J ends lost 5 bases and 4 bases, in that order; junction bases with no gene match: 9. Germline CDR1 and CDR2: DFQATT and SNEGSKA (reference sequence). CDR3 length: 15 residues. The CDR3 DNA reads TGCAGTGCTCAACTAGGCGGGGGGGATTACAATGAGCAGTTCTTC. Protein: CSAQLGGGDYNEQFF.

This clonotype was seen more than once but under ten times. The chain recombines TRBV11-2 with TRBJ2-5; 9 bases fit TRBD2. CDR1 SGHAT and CDR2 FQNNGV come from the germline V gene. Germline trimming cut 6 bases from V and 3 bases from J; bases unmatched to any gene: 14. The CDR3 has 17 amino acids. The DNA for the CDR3 is TGTGCCAGCAGTTATCTGAGGAGGCGGGGGGGCGAAGAGACCCAGTACTTC. This gives the protein CASSYLRRRGGEETQYF. Using reference TRBV11-2 and TRBJ2-5 for the parts outside the CDR3, the full variable domain is EAGVAQSPRYKIIEKRQSVAFWCNPISGHATLYWYQQILGQGPKLLIQFQNNGVVDDSQLPKDRFSAERLKGVDSTLKIQPAKLEDSAVYLCASSYLRRRGGEETQYFGPGTRLLVL.

This clonotype was counted only a few times. The gene calls are TRBV6-2 or TRBV6-3 and TRBJ2-7; TRBD1 matches at 7 bases. V shed 8 bases, J shed 2 bases, and the junction held 3 bases outside the gene matches. The CDR3 is 12 amino acids. CDR1 is MNHEY and CDR2 is SVGEGT in the germline V gene. The CDR3 nucleotides are TGTGCCAGCCGGGACAGACCCTACGAGCAGTACTTC. It translates to CASRDRPYEQYF.

This clonotype has at least ten counts. V is TRBV2 and J is TRBJ1-2; no clear D. The ends were cut back, 5 bases at V and 7 bases at J, with 14 bases in the middle. The CDR3 contains 13 residues. In germline, CDR1 is SNHLY, CDR2 FYNNEI. The CDR3 sequence: CASSNRAAGGYTF. The CDR3 region has the DNA TGTGCCAGCAGTAACCGGGCCGCCGGTGGCTACACCTTC.

V gene TRBV20-1 combines with J gene TRBJ2-7, with 9 bases fitting TRBD1. Trimming took 4 bases from V and 2 from J; bases not matched to a gene: 9. CDR3 length equals 15 residues. The germline V gene has CDR1 DFQATT and CDR2 SNEGSKA (reference sequence). In DNA, the CDR3 is TGCAGTGCTAACATCGGGACAGGGTTGACCTACGAGCAGTACTTC. Amino acid sequence: CSANIGTGLTYEQYF.

The chain carries TRBV7-6 and TRBJ2-5; weak D call: TRBD2 (5 bases). Trimming pared 1 base from V and 4 bases from J, leaving 13 bases between. The germline gives CDR1 SGHVS, CDR2 FNYEAQ. This CDR3 comprises 15 residues. DNA of the CDR3: TGTGCCAGCAGCTTAGGGGCTTGGAGGAGAGAGACCCAGTACTTC. Translated, it gives CASSLGAWRRETQYF.

The sample holds a few counts of this clonotype. The chain combines TRBV5-1 with TRBJ2-7; 7 nucleotides match TRBD1. This CDR3 contains 14 residues. The germline gives CDR1 SGHRS, CDR2 YFSETQ. V shed 0 bases and J 2 bases; nucleotides not matched to a gene: 2. CDR3 protein: CASSLGTGTYEQYF. CDR3 sequence (DNA): TGCGCCAGCAGCTTGGGGACAGGAACCTACGAGCAGTACTTC.

The chain uses TRBV11-2 and TRBJ1-1; D not resolved. The CDR3 has 13 amino acids. V was shortened by 3 bases and J by 1 base, with 6 bases between the two germline ends. Per germline, CDR1 SGHAT and CDR2 FQNNGV. For the CDR3, the DNA is TGTGCCAGCAGCTTTACTACGAACACTGAAGCTTTCTTT. Protein: CASSFTTNTEAFF. Full variable domain (missing parts from reference TRBV11-2 and TRBJ1-1): EAGVAQSPRYKIIEKRQSVAFWCNPISGHATLYWYQQILGQGPKLLIQFQNNGVVDDSQLPKDRFSAERLKGVDSTLKIQPAKLEDSAVYLCASSFTTNTEAFFGQGTRLTVV.

V is TRBV11-2 and J is TRBJ2-1, with D possibly being TRBD1 (5 bases). The CDR3 has 14 amino acids. Germline assignment: CDR1 SGHAT and CDR2 FQNNGV. V lost 1 base and J lost 6, with 10 bases in between. For the CDR3, the DNA is TGTGCCAGCAGCTTAGCGTCCAGGGTCAATGAGCAGTTCTTC. Encoded protein: CASSLASRVNEQFF.

In its sample, this clonotype was seen a few times. The chain couples TRBV5-1 to TRBJ2-7, with D possibly matching TRBD1 (6 bases). The CDR3 has 15 residues. Trimming took 0 bases from V and 3 from J, leaving 13 bases between them. CDR1 and CDR2 (germline): SGHRS, YFSETQ. The CDR3, as DNA: TGCGCCAGCAGCTTGGAAGGGACACGGGTCTACGAGCAGTACTTC. It yields the protein CASSLEGTRVYEQYF.

The table lists this clonotype with many counts. V gene TRBV5-6 combines with J gene TRBJ1-5, with D possibly TRBD1 on 5 matching bases. V was trimmed by 2 bases and J by 3 bases, leaving 9 bases between them. This CDR3 spans 14 amino acids. Per the germline V gene, CDR1 is SGHDT and CDR2 is YYEEEE. The CDR3, as DNA: TGTGCCAGCAGCTTCGGCAGGGTCAATCAGCCCCAGCATTTT. The encoded protein is CASSFGRVNQPQHF.

The rearrangement uses TRBV5-1 and TRBJ2-5; D not resolved. Trimming pared 5 bases from V and 1 base from J, leaving 9 bases between. CDR1 SGHRS and CDR2 YFSETQ come from the germline V gene. The CDR3 totals 13 residues. This chain's CDR3 is CASRLATQETQYF. Here the CDR3 DNA reads TGCGCCAGCAGGCTGGCGACCCAAGAGACCCAGTACTTC.

In its sample, this clonotype was seen many times. The V call is TRBV18, the J call TRBJ1-1, with D unresolved. The V end lost 3 bases, the J end lost 3 bases, and 8 bases lay between the germline ends. Germline CDR1 and CDR2: KGHSH and LQKENI. The CDR3 loop spans 13 amino acids. CDR3 residues: CASSPYSYTEAFF. The DNA for the CDR3 is TGTGCCAGCTCACCCTATAGTTACACTGAAGCTTTCTTT. Variable domain in full (rest from reference TRBV18 and TRBJ1-1): NAGVMQNPRHLVRRRGQEARLRCSPMKGHSHVYWYRQLPEEGLKFMVYLQKENIIDESGMPKERFSAEFPKEGPSILRIQQVVRGDSAAYFCASSPYSYTEAFFGQGTRLTVV.

This clonotype was seen a few times. V and J are TRBV3-1 and TRBJ2-5, with TRBD2 matching 14 bases. This CDR3 has 16 amino acids. Germline-derived CDR1 and CDR2 are LGHDT and YNNKEL (reference sequence). Trimming took 3 bases from V and 4 from J; bases not matched to a gene: 4. The CDR3 DNA reads TGTGCCAGCAGCCAGTTAGGGACTAGCGGGGGAGAGACCCAGTACTTC. As protein: CASSQLGTSGGETQYF.

This clonotype came up many times. The chain is built from TRBV7-6 and TRBJ1-6, with 8 positions matching TRBD1. After removal of 5 bases from V and 6 bases from J, the junction contained 9 bases not matched to a gene. The CDR3 loop spans 16 amino acids. CDR1 and CDR2 from the germline V gene are SGHVS and FNYEAQ. CDR3 region: CASSLGNRGSNSPLHF. Here the CDR3 DNA reads TGTGCCAGCAGCCTGGGTAACAGGGGGAGTAATTCACCCCTCCACTTT.